The entry below describes one TCR beta chain. The antigen is undetermined. These data come from a study of OX40 agonist ivuxolimab in advanced cancers. At the level of the study: In this trial design, patients received ivuxolimab intravenously at 0.01 to 10 mg/kg every 2 weeks. Two cutaneous melanoma patients and one hepatocellular carcinoma patient, three in all, had partial responses.

Sequencing used immunoSEQ multiplex PCR; TCRdb keeps in-frame clones, though not all of them. The sample holds roughly 70,000 clones, roughly four fifths seen once. Study-wide findings and caveats: Also present in some nonresponders was a low level of normalized T-cell clonal expansion.

Sample: CD4+ or CD8+ T cells sorted from blood, taken in a trial of the OX40 agonist ivuxolimab. This receptor was obtained from an adult with an advanced solid tumor such as melanoma, head and neck, liver or kidney cancer.

CDR3 residues: CASSSMTRLRGEKLFF. Written as DNA, the CDR3 is TGTGCCAGCAGTTCCATGACCCGCCTAAGAGGGGAAAAACTGTTTTTT. The chain couples TRBV6-5 to TRBJ1-4; the D is unclear. CDR1 and CDR2 from the germline V gene are MNHEY and SVGAGI. The CDR3 spans 16 residues. Trimming shortened V by 4 bases and J by 8 bases, and 20 bases separated the two germline ends.